This T cell receptor beta chain was sequenced during a study of blood T cells in healthy people across ages. Points from the study as a whole: Among T cells, TCR beta diversity per million cells dropped roughly linearly as age rose. Naive CD4+ cell counts and diversity both ran higher in long-lived than in aged donors.

The second PCR ran roughly 6 to 12 cycles with a sample-barcoded 5' primer and J-beta primers. TCRdb independently ran MiXCR on the 5' RACE reads; one entry per CDR3 protein. The repertoire has about 1.6 million distinct CDR3 sequences, around 35% of them found once; the top ten carry roughly 10%. The study isolated at least 6 million PBMCs from each sample. There are a few counts of this clonotype. Its antigen is unknown. The CDR3 spans 15 residues. Germline V lookup: CDR1 SEHNR, CDR2 FQNEAQ (reference sequence). Trimming left V 5 bases short and J 4 bases short, with 17 bases between. This chain links TRBV7-9 with TRBJ1-1; TRBD1 might be the D (5 bases). The sequence was obtained from a woman aged 25 to 39 in good health. The sample consisted of blood. The CDR3 DNA follows: TGTGCCAGCAGCGCAGGACATGAGGGCCGCACTGAAGCTTTCTTT. This encodes CASSAGHEGRTEAFF.